Following are 9 T cell receptor beta chains from one sample sequenced in a study of cytotoxic CD8 clonotypes in ibrutinib-treated CLL. TCRdb's copy holds only in-frame clones and misses some; the assay was immunoSEQ multiplex PCR. The repertoire holds over 45,000 clones, with roughly three fifths as singletons. The sample consisted of PBMCs, taken after 24 months of ibrutinib treatment. These receptors were collected from a human donor with chronic lymphocytic leukemia.

This clone was detected once. The chain employs TRBV29-1 and TRBJ1-2, with 8 bases lining up with TRBD1. This CDR3 is built from 12 residues. The trim removed 4 bases at V and 4 bases at J, leaving 2 bases unmatched. Per germline, CDR1 SQVTM and CDR2 ANQGSEA. The CDR3 sequence is CSVATGGYGYTF. The CDR3 nucleotides are TGCAGCGTTGCCACAGGGGGCTATGGCTACACCTTC.

The chain uses TRBV10-3 and TRBJ1-6; 8 bases map to TRBD1. The trim removed 7 bases at V and 5 bases at J, leaving 4 bases unmatched. The CDR3 sequence is 14 residues long. Germline CDR1 ENHRY, CDR2 SYGVKD. The CDR3: CAITRDRNNSPLHF. Written as DNA, the CDR3 is TGTGCCATCACCCGGGACAGGAATAATTCACCCCTCCACTTT.

V usage is TRBV2 and J usage is TRBJ2-1; 8 bases align to TRBD2. Per the germline V gene, CDR1 is SNHLY and CDR2 is FYNNEI. The V gene end was trimmed by 7 bases and the J gene end by 7 bases; junction bases not matched to a gene: 12. This CDR3 has 15 amino acids. CDR3 amino acids: CASKRGAGEGNEQFF. CDR3 DNA sequence: TGTGCCAGCAAGAGGGGAGCGGGAGAAGGGAATGAGCAGTTCTTC.

This clone was observed once. This rearrangement joins TRBV11-2 to TRBJ2-6; weak D call: TRBD1 (6 bases). Deletions cut 1 base from V and 3 bases from J, with 7 bases between. Germline CDR1 and CDR2: SGHAT and FQNNGV. The CDR3 sequence is 15 residues long. CDR3 residues: CASSLGTDGANVLTF. The CDR3 nucleotides are TGTGCCAGCAGCTTAGGGACAGATGGGGCCAACGTCCTGACTTTC.

By share, this clone ranks as medium-sized. The chain uses TRBV2 and TRBJ1-5; D perhaps matches TRBD1 (5 bases). Germline CDR1 is SNHLY and CDR2 is FYNNEI. V shed 4 bases and J shed 5 bases, with 15 bases lying between them. This CDR3 has 15 amino acids. The CDR3 is CASSVGPGVDQPQHF. The CDR3 nucleotides are TGTGCCAGCAGTGTGGGACCCGGAGTAGATCAGCCCCAGCATTTT.

This clone has a count of ten or more. The chain carries TRBV13 and TRBJ1-2, with TRBD1 matching over 9 bases. V dropped 5 bases and J dropped 8; count of bases not matched to a gene: 9. The CDR3 is 14 residues long. Germline V CDR1 and CDR2: PRHDT, FYEKMQ (reference sequence). The CDR3 protein is CASSPRQGGTGYTF. Written as DNA, the CDR3 is TGTGCCAGCAGCCCGAGACAGGGGGGTACAGGCTACACCTTC.

The chain uses TRBV2 and TRBJ2-5, with 10 bases identical to TRBD2. CDR3 length: 14 amino acids. Germline-derived CDR1 and CDR2 are SNHLY and FYNNEI. Trimming at V came to 6 bases and at J to 5 bases, leaving 6 bases not matched to a gene. In DNA, the CDR3 is TGTGCCAGCAGATACCTAGCGGGGGTTGAGACCCAGTACTTC. This translates into CASRYLAGVETQYF.

This clone turned up a few times. The chain carries TRBV6-5 and TRBJ1-2; D is perhaps TRBD1 (6 bases). The CDR3 consists of 15 residues. The germline V gene has CDR1 MNHEY and CDR2 SVGAGI. The V gene lost 2 bases and the J gene lost 5 bases, with 15 bases spanning the gap. The CDR3 reads CASSYGQGYGYGYTF. The CDR3 nucleotides are TGTGCCAGCAGTTACGGTCAGGGGTACGGATATGGCTACACCTTC.

The CDR3 protein is CASSGQTLNTEAFF. The CDR3 DNA is TGTGCCAGCAGCGGGCAGACTCTGAACACTGAAGCTTTCTTT. The chain employs TRBV5-4 and TRBJ1-1; D gene unclear. The CDR3 is 14 residues long. V was shortened by 4 bases and J by 0 bases, with 10 bases between the two germline ends. CDR1 SGHNT and CDR2 YYREEE come from the germline V gene (reference sequence).